The entry below describes one T cell receptor beta chain. At one end the junction does not follow the germline gene, possibly because of a read error. This entry is derived from a study of blood T cell repertoires in COVID-19. In the study overall: The United States, Italy and Spain supplied acute and convalescent COVID-19 samples.

In the original analysis: Cell counts per sample came from amplifying reference gene primers. Data came from immunoSEQ multiplex PCR; TCRdb stores just in-frame clones and leaves some out. The V and J calls and clone size come from that table; D and trimming were worked out from the DNA. The sample contains 260,000 or so clones, about 80% of which appear only once. Germline loops: CDR1 SGHDN, CDR2 FVKESK. The CDR3 spans 15 residues. The TCR originated in a human donor in a cohort sampled during active COVID-19. The material sequenced was peripheral blood. The chain combines TRBV14 with TRBJ1-3; D is perhaps TRBD1 (5 bases). CDR3 bases: TGTGCCAGCATCCAATCCAGGGAATCTGGAAACACCATATATTTT. This translates into CASIQSRESGNTIYF.